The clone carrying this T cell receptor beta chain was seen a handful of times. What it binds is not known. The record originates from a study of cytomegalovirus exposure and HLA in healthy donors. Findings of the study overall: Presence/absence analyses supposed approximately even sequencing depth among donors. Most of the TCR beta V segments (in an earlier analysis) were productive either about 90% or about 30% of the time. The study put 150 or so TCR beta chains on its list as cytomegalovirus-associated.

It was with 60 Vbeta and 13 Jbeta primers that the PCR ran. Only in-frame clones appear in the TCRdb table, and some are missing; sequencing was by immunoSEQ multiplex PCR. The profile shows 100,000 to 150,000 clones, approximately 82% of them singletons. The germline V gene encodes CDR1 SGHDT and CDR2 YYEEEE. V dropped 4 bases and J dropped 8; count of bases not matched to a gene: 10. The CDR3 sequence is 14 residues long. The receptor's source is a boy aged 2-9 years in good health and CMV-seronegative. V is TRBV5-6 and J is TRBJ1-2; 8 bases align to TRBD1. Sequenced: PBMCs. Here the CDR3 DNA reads TGTGCCAGCAGCCCCTGGACAGGGCCATACGGCTACACCTTC. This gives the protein CASSPWTGPYGYTF.